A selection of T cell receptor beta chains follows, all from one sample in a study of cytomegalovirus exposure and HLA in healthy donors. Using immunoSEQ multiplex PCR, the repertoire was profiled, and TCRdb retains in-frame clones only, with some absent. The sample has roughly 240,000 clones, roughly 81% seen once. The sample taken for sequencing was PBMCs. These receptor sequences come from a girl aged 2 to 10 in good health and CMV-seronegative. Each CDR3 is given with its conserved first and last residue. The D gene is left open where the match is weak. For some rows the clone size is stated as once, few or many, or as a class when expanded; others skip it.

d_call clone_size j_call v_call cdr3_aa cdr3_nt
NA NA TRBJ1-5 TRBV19 CASSPGGSSPQHF TGTGCCAGTAGCCCCGGGGGGTCCTCGCCCCAGCATTTT
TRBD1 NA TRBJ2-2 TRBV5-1 CASQGDPNTGELFF TGCGCCAGCCAGGGGGACCCGAACACCGGGGAGCTGTTTTTT
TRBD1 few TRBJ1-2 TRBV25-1 CASSPTGAYGYTF TGTGCCAGCAGCCCTACAGGGGCCTATGGCTACACCTTC
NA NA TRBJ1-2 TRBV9 CASSVDPGPNYGYTF TGTGCCAGCAGCGTAGACCCAGGGCCCAACTATGGCTACACCTTC
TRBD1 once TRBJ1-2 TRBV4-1 CASRNPGQGSGYTF TGCGCCAGCAGGAATCCGGGACAGGGTTCTGGCTACACCTTC
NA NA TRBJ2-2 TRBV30 CAWSVQRIGELFF TGTGCCTGGAGTGTACAACGTATCGGGGAGCTGTTTTTT
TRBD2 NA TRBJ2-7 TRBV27 CASSFSVSSGSYEQYF TGTGCCAGCAGTTTTTCCGTTTCTAGCGGGAGCTACGAGCAGTACTTC
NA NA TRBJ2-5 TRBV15 CATSGTGRETQYF TGTGCCACCAGCGGTACAGGGAGAGAGACCCAGTACTTC
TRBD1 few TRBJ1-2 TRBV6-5 CASRTGAYGYTF TGTGCCAGCAGGACAGGGGCCTATGGCTACACCTTC
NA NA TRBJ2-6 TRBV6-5 CASSYSKTGGANVLTF TGTGCCAGCAGTTACTCGAAGACAGGTGGGGCCAACGTCCTGACTTTC
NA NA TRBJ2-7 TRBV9 CASSVAPNLGERSYEQYF TGTGCCAGCAGCGTAGCGCCAAACCTTGGTGAACGGTCCTACGAGCAGTACTTC
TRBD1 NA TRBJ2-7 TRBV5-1 CASSQGDEQYF TGCGCCAGCAGCCAGGGGGACGAGCAGTACTTC
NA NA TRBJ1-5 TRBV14 CASSSHGNQPQHF TGTGCCAGCAGCAGCCACGGCAATCAGCCCCAGCATTTT
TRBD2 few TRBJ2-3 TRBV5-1 CASSLVAGEPDTQYF TGCGCCAGCAGCTTGGTAGCGGGAGAACCCGATACGCAGTATTTT
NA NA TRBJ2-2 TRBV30 CAWSPGLVNTGELFF TGTGCCTGGAGCCCCGGTTTGGTGAACACCGGGGAGCTGTTTTTT
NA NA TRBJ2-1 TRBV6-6 CASSYSAGQTNEQFF TGTGCCAGCAGTTACTCGGCTGGACAGACTAATGAGCAGTTCTTC
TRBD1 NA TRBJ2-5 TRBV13 CASSLRQGREETQYF TGTGCCAGCAGCTTACGACAGGGTCGTGAAGAGACCCAGTACTTC
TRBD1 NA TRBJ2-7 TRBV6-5 CASQGTAATYEQYF TGTGCCAGCCAAGGGACAGCCGCTACCTACGAGCAGTACTTC
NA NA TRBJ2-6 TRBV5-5 CASSLGGPGANVLTF TGTGCCAGCAGCTTGGGGGGGCCTGGGGCCAACGTCCTGACTTTC
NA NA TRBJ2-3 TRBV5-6 CASSGGTLLGVTDTQYF TGTGCCAGCAGCGGGGGGACTCTATTGGGGGTCACAGATACGCAGTATTTT
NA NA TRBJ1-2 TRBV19 CASSAPSGGYTF TGTGCCAGTAGTGCACCCTCGGGGGGCTACACCTTC
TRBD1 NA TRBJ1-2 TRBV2 CASSRGQGVANYGYTF TGTGCCAGCAGCCGGGGACAGGGGGTCGCTAACTATGGCTACACCTTC
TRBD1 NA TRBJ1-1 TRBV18 CASSLGTVNTEAFF TGTGCCAGCTCACTCGGGACAGTGAACACTGAAGCTTTCTTT
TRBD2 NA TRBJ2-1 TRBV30 CAWSYGLAGGGKQFF TGTGCCTGGAGTTATGGACTAGCGGGAGGGGGTAAGCAGTTCTTC
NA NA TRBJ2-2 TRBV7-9 CASSYVAGELFF TGTGCCAGCAGCTACGTAGCGGGGGAGCTGTTTTTT
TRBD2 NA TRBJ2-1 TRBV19 CASSIDLAGIVSSYNEQFF TGTGCCAGTAGTATAGACCTAGCGGGCATCGTTAGCTCCTACAATGAGCAGTTCTTC
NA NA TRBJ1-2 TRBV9 CASSVDLGRGNYGYTF TGTGCCAGCAGCGTAGATCTGGGCAGGGGTAACTATGGCTACACCTTC
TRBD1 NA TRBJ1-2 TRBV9 CASSASDRGRTNYGYTF TGTGCCAGCAGCGCTTCGGACAGGGGGCGAACTAACTATGGCTACACCTTC
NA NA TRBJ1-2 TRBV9 CASRQGPYGYTF TGTGCCAGCAGACAGGGCCCATATGGCTACACCTTC
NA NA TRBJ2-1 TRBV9 CASSVMEVSYNEQFF TGTGCCAGCAGCGTAATGGAGGTCTCCTACAATGAGCAGTTCTTC
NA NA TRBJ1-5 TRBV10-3 CAISEFEDFGNQPQHF TGTGCCATCAGTGAATTCGAGGATTTCGGCAATCAGCCCCAGCATTTT
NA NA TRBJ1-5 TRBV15 CATSRDLSNQPQHF TGTGCCACCAGCAGAGATCTGAGCAATCAGCCCCAGCATTTT
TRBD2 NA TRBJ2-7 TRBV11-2 CASSLGLAGAGYEQYF TGTGCCAGCAGCTTAGGACTAGCGGGAGCTGGGTACGAGCAGTACTTC
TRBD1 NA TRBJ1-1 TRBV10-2 CASTRQGWTEAFF TGCGCCAGCACCCGACAGGGGTGGACTGAAGCTTTCTTT
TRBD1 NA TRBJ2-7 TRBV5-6 CASSFLRDRVGEQYF TGTGCCAGCAGCTTCCTCCGAGACAGGGTGGGCGAGCAGTACTTC
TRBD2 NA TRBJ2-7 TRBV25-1 CASSEYKASGYEQYF TGTGCCAGCAGTGAATATAAAGCTAGCGGCTACGAGCAGTACTTC